The T cell receptor (beta chain) described here comes from a study of CD8+ T cells in alopecia areata. Sequencing templates came from extracted RNA that was reverse transcribed into cDNA. Profiled with immunoSEQ multiplex PCR; TCRdb holds only in-frame clones, not every one. Of 150,000 to 200,000 clones listed, around 50% are singletons. Treatment defined: oral pan-JAK inhibitor, 5-10 mg twice daily. As part of sample collection, lesional scalp punch biopsies and peripheral blood were taken from alopecia areata patients. This clone was counted between two and nine times. This CDR3 comprises 13 residues. Germline loops: CDR1 LNHDA, CDR2 SQIVND (reference sequence). V lost 7 bases and J lost 1, with 10 bases in between.

V is TRBV19 and J is TRBJ1-1; no clear D gene. This sequence originates from a human donor with alopecia areata. Material: CD8+ T cells sorted from blood, obtained at week 24, from a patient treated with tofacitinib. The CDR3, as DNA: TGTGCCAGTATATCAACGTGGAACACTGAAGCTTTCTTT. Its protein product is CASISTWNTEAFF.